The 17 T cell receptor beta chains reported below all come from one sample, sequenced in a study of lymphopenia after photon versus proton radiotherapy. TCRdb's table, derived via immunoSEQ multiplex PCR, lists solely in-frame clones and lacks some. The sample has 65,000 to 75,000 clones; more than 75% are singletons. This specimen was peripheral blood, taken from a patient treated with proton-based radiotherapy. The receptor set was obtained from an elderly man with esophageal cancer.

The chain links TRBV2 to TRBJ1-3; D not resolved. Between the trimmed V and J ends, which lost 7 bases and 0 bases, there was a span of 13 bases. The CDR3 totals 15 residues. Germline CDR1 is SNHLY and CDR2 is FYNNEI. The CDR3 region is CASNRMVLSGNTIYF. CDR3 sequence (DNA): TGTGCCAGCAATCGAATGGTCCTCTCTGGAAACACCATATATTTT. The full variable domain, with the rest looked up from reference TRBV2 and TRBJ1-3, is EPEVTQTPSHQVTQMGQEVILRCVPISNHLYFYWYRQILGQKVEFLVSFYNNEISEKSEIFDDQFSVERPDGSNFTLKIRSTKLEDSAMYFCASNRMVLSGNTIYFGEGSWLTVV.

The chain is built from TRBV19 and TRBJ1-6, with D unresolved. The CDR3 loop spans 13 amino acids. V lost 4 bases and J 7 bases, leaving 8 bases between the germline ends. Germline lookup yields CDR1 LNHDA and CDR2 SQIVND (reference sequence). CDR3 DNA: TGTGCCAGTAGTAACACCGACAATTCACCCCTCCACTTT. Its translation: CASSNTDNSPLHF.

This rearrangement joins TRBV19 to TRBJ2-1, with 7 bases matching TRBD1. The CDR3 is made up of 14 amino acids. V lost 9 bases, J lost 2 bases, and 7 bases stayed unmatched. CDR1 is LNHDA and CDR2 is SQIVND in the germline V gene (reference sequence). This chain's CDR3 is CASQRTGPYNEQFF. In nucleotides, the CDR3 is TGTGCCAGCCAACGGACAGGCCCCTACAATGAGCAGTTCTTC.

V is TRBV6-1 and J is TRBJ1-1, with D unclear. Trimming shortened V by 4 bases and J by 1 base, and 10 bases separated the two germline ends. CDR1 and CDR2 from the germline V gene are MNHNS and SASEGT. CDR3 length: 14 amino acids. The CDR3 DNA reads as TGTGCCAGCAGTGTAGGACCCTCGAACACTGAAGCTTTCTTT. It codes for CASSVGPSNTEAFF.

In this sample, this clone turned up once. The CDR3 reads CASSLAGTPGSGELFF. The CDR3 DNA reads as TGCGCCAGCAGCTTGGCCGGGACACCGGGATCCGGGGAGCTGTTTTTT. The rearrangement uses TRBV5-1 and TRBJ2-2, with D possibly TRBD1 on 6 matching bases. V gave up 0 bases and J gave up 6 bases, with 15 bases separating them. The CDR3 is 16 amino acids. CDR1 and CDR2 from the germline V gene are SGHRS and YFSETQ.

The chain joins TRBV7-6 to TRBJ2-2; a possible D gene is TRBD2 (6 bases). Germline CDR1 SGHVS, CDR2 FNYEAQ. CDR3 size: 14 residues. Trimming pared 5 bases from V and 5 bases from J, leaving 12 bases between. Here the CDR3 DNA reads TGTGCCAGCAGCCGCCTTGGGGGGACCGGGGAGCTGTTTTTT. It specifies CASSRLGGTGELFF.

The rearrangement links TRBV5-4 to TRBJ1-2; D is possibly TRBD1 (5 bases). CDR3 size: 15 residues. The V gene lost 4 bases and the J gene lost 3 bases, with 16 bases spanning the gap. Germline V lookup: CDR1 SGHNT, CDR2 YYREEE (reference sequence). CDR3 residues: CASSQGHDTDYGYTF. The CDR3 bases are TGTGCCAGCAGCCAAGGACACGATACAGACTATGGCTACACCTTC.

The CDR3 DNA reads TGCGCCAGCAGCTTGGATAGGGGCACAGATACGCAGTATTTT. Translation gives CASSLDRGTDTQYF. The rearrangement links TRBV5-1 to TRBJ2-3, with D unclear. Germline CDR1 reads SGHRS; CDR2 reads YFSETQ. This CDR3 is built from 14 residues. Trimming took off 0 bases at V and 1 base at J, with 6 bases between the two ends.

The chain has TRBV7-2 and TRBJ2-1; the D gene could be TRBD1 or TRBD2 (5 bases each). The CDR3 is 15 amino acids. Per germline, CDR1 SGHTA and CDR2 FQGNSA. V was clipped by 2 bases and J by 0 bases, with 8 bases between them. This CDR3 reads CASSLPGGSYNEQFF. As DNA, the CDR3 is TGTGCCAGCAGCTTACCTGGGGGCTCCTACAATGAGCAGTTCTTC.

The J gene is TRBJ1-2, the V gene TRBV20-1, with a possible D match to TRBD1 (6 bases). Germline loops: CDR1 DFQATT, CDR2 SNEGSKA (reference sequence). The CDR3 extends over 11 amino acids. The V end lost 5 bases, the J end lost 4 bases, and 8 bases lay between the germline ends. This CDR3 reads CSAGQSYGYTF. The CDR3 DNA sequence: TGCAGTGCTGGACAGAGCTATGGCTACACCTTC.

The chain is built from TRBV5-4 and TRBJ2-2; possibly TRBD2 for D (5 bases). Trimming shortened V by 5 bases and J by 1 base, and 12 bases separated the two germline ends. This CDR3 is built from 15 residues. Germline V gene data show CDR1 as SGHNT and CDR2 as YYREEE (reference sequence). CDR3 sequence: CASRRTGMNTGELFF. The CDR3 coding sequence is TGTGCCAGCAGAAGGACGGGAATGAACACCGGGGAGCTGTTTTTT.

The V and J genes are TRBV30 and TRBJ2-5; 13 bases match TRBD2. The germline gives CDR1 GTSNPN, CDR2 SVGIG (reference sequence). There are 24 residues in the CDR3. After removal of 0 bases from V and 2 bases from J, the junction contained 27 bases not matched to a gene. The CDR3 bases are TGTGCCTGGAGTGTAGATCCCCTCTTTTCCGGAGACCCGGGACTAGCGGGGCCACAAGAGACCCAGTACTTC. It is translated as CAWSVDPLFSGDPGLAGPQETQYF.

The chain has TRBV4-3 and TRBJ2-7, with TRBD1 as a possible D gene (6 bases). This CDR3 has 14 amino acids. Looked up from germline, CDR1 is LGHNA and CDR2 is YSLEER. The V end lost 0 bases, the J end lost 3 bases, and 9 bases lay between the germline ends. The CDR3 region has the DNA TGCGCCAGCAGCCAAGATGTAGGGGGCTACGAGCAGTACTTC. Amino acids: CASSQDVGGYEQYF.

V and J are TRBV19 and TRBJ1-2, with TRBD1 matching 7 bases. The junction had 3 bases not matched to a gene; V was cut back by 4 bases and J by 4 bases. From germline, CDR1 is LNHDA and CDR2 SQIVND (reference sequence). The length of the CDR3 is 13 residues. The CDR3 DNA reads TGTGCCAGTAGTACAGGGGGGCCCTATGGCTACACCTTC. It encodes CASSTGGPYGYTF.

CDR3: CASSEWEQRTEAFF. The CDR3 DNA follows: TGTGCCAGCAGTGAATGGGAACAACGCACTGAAGCTTTCTTT. The V gene is TRBV25-1, the J gene TRBJ1-1; D call uncertain. The CDR3 spans 14 residues. CDR1 MGHDK and CDR2 SYGVNS come from the germline V gene. With 1 base removed from V and 4 bases from J, the gap between germline ends came to 10 bases.

The genes are TRBV12-5 and TRBJ1-4; D uncertain. Trimming removed 2 bases at V and 1 base at J, with 8 bases between. The CDR3 has 15 amino acids. Germline CDR1 and CDR2: LGHNT and FRNRAP. The CDR3 DNA reads as TGTGCTAGTGGTTTGACCGGGGTAACTAATGAAAAACTGTTTTTT. It translates to CASGLTGVTNEKLFF.

This chain links TRBV27 with TRBJ2-3; possible D gene TRBD2, 6 bases. Germline loops: CDR1 MNHEY, CDR2 SMNVEV (reference sequence). This CDR3 region has 15 residues. The V end lost 6 bases, the J end lost 10 bases, and 23 bases lay between the germline ends. The CDR3 nucleotides are TGTGCCAGCAGCGTACCGGGACTTAGTTCTGCCGCGCAGTATTTT. Protein product: CASSVPGLSSAAQYF.